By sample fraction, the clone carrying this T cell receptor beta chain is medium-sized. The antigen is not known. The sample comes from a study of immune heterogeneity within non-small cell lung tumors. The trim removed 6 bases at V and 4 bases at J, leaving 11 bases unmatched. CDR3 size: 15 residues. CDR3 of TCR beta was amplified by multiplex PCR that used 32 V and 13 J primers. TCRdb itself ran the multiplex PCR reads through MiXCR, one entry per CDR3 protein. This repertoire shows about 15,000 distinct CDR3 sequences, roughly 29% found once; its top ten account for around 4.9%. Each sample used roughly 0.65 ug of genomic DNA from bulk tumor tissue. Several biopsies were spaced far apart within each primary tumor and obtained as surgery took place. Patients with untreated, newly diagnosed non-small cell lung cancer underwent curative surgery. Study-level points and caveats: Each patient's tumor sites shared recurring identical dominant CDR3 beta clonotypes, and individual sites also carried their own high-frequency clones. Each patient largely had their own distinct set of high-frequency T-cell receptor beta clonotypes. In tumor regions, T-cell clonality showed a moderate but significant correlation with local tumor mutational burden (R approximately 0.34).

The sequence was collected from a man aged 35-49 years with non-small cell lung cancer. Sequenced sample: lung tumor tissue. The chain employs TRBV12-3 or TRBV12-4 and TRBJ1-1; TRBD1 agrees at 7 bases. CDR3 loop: CASRGRQGSGTEAFF. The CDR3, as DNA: TGTGCCAGCAGAGGACGACAGGGCTCGGGCACTGAAGCTTTCTTT.